This TCR beta chain was sequenced in a study of T cell clonotyping in hematopoietic cell transplantation. Study-level results: At the given depth, recipient repertoires were over 97% de novo clonotypes. After transplant, recipient diversity fell while pathologically expanded clonotypes grew through day 180. Without cell sorting, CD4 versus CD8 contributions remain unresolved.

Libraries were prepared by immunoSEQ multiplex PCR; TCRdb keeps only in-frame clonotypes and omits some of them. This sample has about 36,000 clones, with 88% found just once. Worth noting for this clone: Its antigen is unknown.

The sequence came from a woman in her 40s in good health. Some clones in this sample may be carry-over from other donors' samples. Material: peripheral blood mononuclear cells.

Here the CDR3 reads CASSLANWWEANYNEQFF. The CDR3 coding sequence is TGTGCCAGCAGCTTAGCCAATTGGTGGGAGGCCAACTACAATGAGCAGTTCTTC. The rearrangement uses TRBV7-9 and TRBJ2-1; maybe TRBD2 (6 bases). CDR1 and CDR2 (germline): SEHNR, FQNEAQ (reference sequence). V gave up 0 bases and J gave up 3 bases, with 18 bases separating them. CDR3 length: 18 amino acids.